These 8 T cell receptor beta chains originate from one sample sequenced in a study of CD8 T cells in ankylosing spondylitis. MiXCR, run by TCRdb on the 5' RACE reads, gives a single entry per CDR3 protein. Of 250,000 or so distinct CDR3 sequences listed, about 10% are singletons. The sample taken for sequencing was blood, either unsorted or a sorted T cell fraction (not recorded which). These receptors were obtained from a male donor with ankylosing spondylitis or in good health (not recorded which).

This clonotype was seen ten or more times. V is TRBV20-1 and J is TRBJ1-6, with a weak D call TRBD1 (6 bases). Per the germline V gene, CDR1 is DFQATT and CDR2 is SNEGSKA (reference sequence). CDR3 length: 15 residues. Trimming took off 3 bases at V and 3 bases at J, with 12 bases between the two ends. CDR3 region: CSASQTGNYNSPLHF. DNA for the CDR3: TGCAGTGCTAGTCAGACAGGAAACTATAATTCACCCCTCCACTTT.

Turning to this clonotype: This sequence may be a read error, since a much larger clone differs from it by one base. V and J are TRBV5-1 and TRBJ2-5; D is unresolved. This CDR3 is built from 15 residues. The germline V gene encodes CDR1 SGHRS and CDR2 YFSETQ. This CDR3 reads CVSSLFSGRKETQYF. In DNA, the CDR3 is TGCGTCAGCAGCTTGTTCTCAGGCAGAAAAGAGACCCAGTACTTC. Looking up the rest from reference TRBV5-1 and TRBJ2-5 gives the full variable domain: KAGVTQTPRYLIKTRGQQVTLSCSPISGHRSVSWYQQTPGQGLQFLFEYFSETQRNKGNFPGRFSGRQFSNSRSEMNVSTLELGDSALYLCVSSLFSGRKETQYFGPGTRLLVL.

This clonotype was observed many times. The V gene is TRBV28, the J gene TRBJ1-2; no definite D call. This CDR3 is 16 amino acids long. Trimming took 3 bases from V and 4 from J, leaving 18 bases between them. Germline CDR1 reads MDHEN; CDR2 reads SYDVKM. In DNA, the CDR3 is TGTGCCAGCAGTTTTAACTCGGGCAAAGCCCCCTATGGCTACACCTTC. Translated, it gives CASSFNSGKAPYGYTF.

In its sample, this clonotype was seen many times. The chain recombines TRBV12-5 with TRBJ2-1; no reliable D call. V lost 3 bases and J lost 6, with 9 bases in between. Germline lookup yields CDR1 LGHNT and CDR2 FRNRAP. CDR3 length: 13 residues. The CDR3 sequence is CASGFERPNEQFF. CDR3 nucleotides: TGTGCTAGTGGTTTTGAACGCCCCAATGAGCAGTTCTTC.

This clonotype has more than one count but fewer than ten. This chain joins TRBV7-7 and TRBJ2-1; possibly TRBD1 for D (6 bases). Trimming shortened V by 5 bases and J by 9 bases, and 11 bases separated the two germline ends. Germline CDR1 and CDR2: SSHAT and FNYEAQ (reference sequence). This CDR3 has 12 amino acids. The CDR3 DNA reads TGTGCCAGCAGCCCGGACAGCCTTGAGCAGTTCTTC. Protein: CASSPDSLEQFF.

This clonotype was picked up a small number of times. This chain links TRBV19 with TRBJ1-5; D remains ambiguous. Trimming took off 1 base at V and 5 bases at J, with 9 bases between the two ends. This CDR3 has 14 amino acids. Germline V gene lookup returns CDR1 LNHDA and CDR2 SQIVND (reference sequence). In DNA, the CDR3 is TGTGCCAGTAGTATAGGCCGGCTCGATCAGCCCCAGCATTTT. Translation gives CASSIGRLDQPQHF.

The chain employs TRBV7-8 and TRBJ1-1; TRBD1 is a possible D gene (5 bases). V was clipped by 1 base and J by 7 bases, with 16 bases between them. This CDR3 is 15 amino acids long. Germline CDR1 reads SGHVS; CDR2 reads FQNEAQ. The CDR3 DNA reads as TGTGCCAGCAGCTTAGTCCGGGGCTGGCAGGGTGAAGCTTTCTTT. Its translation: CASSLVRGWQGEAFF.

This clonotype was counted at least ten times. This chain joins TRBV5-1 and TRBJ2-1; TRBD1 agrees at 10 bases. The CDR3 has 15 amino acids. Germline assignment: CDR1 SGHRS and CDR2 YFSETQ. Trimming at V came to 4 bases and at J to 5 bases, leaving 6 bases not matched to a gene. In DNA, the CDR3 is TGCGCCAGCAGCGCAGACAGGGGGCAACACAATGAGCAGTTCTTC. Its translation: CASSADRGQHNEQFF.